This T cell receptor (beta chain) derives from a study of blood T cells in healthy people across ages. A sample-barcoded 5' primer and a J-beta primer mix were used in a second PCR of about 7 to 12 cycles. MiXCR, applied by TCRdb to the 5' RACE reads, yields one record per CDR3 protein. Altogether fewer than 1.5 million distinct CDR3 sequences are present, 42% being singletons, with the ten largest covering roughly 8.2%. This clonotype was observed a few times. Per sample, extraction of total RNA gave at least 5 micrograms in every case. Germline V gene lookup returns CDR1 SQVTM and CDR2 ANQGSEA. Trimming at V came to 5 bases and at J to 2 bases, leaving 11 bases not matched to a gene. This CDR3 spans 16 amino acids.

The TCR originated in a young woman in good health. The sequencing input was blood. The rearrangement joins TRBV29-1 to TRBJ2-3; 9 bases are shared with TRBD2. The CDR3 DNA follows: TGCAGCGTTTCGGGGACTAGCAGTAGCCCCACAGATACGCAGTATTTT. Protein product: CSVSGTSSSPTDTQYF.